One and the same sample provided the 28 T cell receptor beta chains below, sequenced in a study of blood T cell repertoires in COVID-19. The assay was immunoSEQ multiplex PCR, and TCRdb's table has in-frame clones only and misses some. The data contain 150,000 to 200,000 clones, about 86% of them seen just once; the ten biggest clones take up approximately 12%. Material for sequencing was peripheral blood. The receptor set was obtained from a woman aged 70-85 years with COVID-19, enrolled during active disease.

The V and J genes are TRBV5-1 and TRBJ2-7; 12 bases agree with TRBD1. Trimming cost V 3 bases and J 4 bases; bases outside gene matches: 2. Germline CDR1 reads SGHRS; CDR2 reads YFSETQ. The CDR3 loop spans 14 amino acids. CDR3 sequence (DNA): TGCGCCAGCAGCTGGGGACAGGGGGCATACGAGCAGTACTTC. It encodes CASSWGQGAYEQYF.

The rearrangement links TRBV27 to TRBJ1-3, with 7 bases identical to TRBD1. The junction had 12 bases not matched to a gene; V was cut back by 6 bases and J by 4 bases. Germline assignment: CDR1 MNHEY and CDR2 SMNVEV (reference sequence). This CDR3 has 16 amino acids. The CDR3 region is CASSLTGTGIGNTIYF. The CDR3, as DNA: TGTGCCAGCAGCCTGACAGGGACGGGCATCGGAAACACCATATATTTT.

J is TRBJ2-2 and V is TRBV3-1 (or the pseudogene TRBV3-2); 8 nucleotides line up with TRBD1. V was pared by 2 bases and J by 5 bases, with 19 bases of the junction left unmatched. Germline loops: CDR1 LGHDT, CDR2 YNNKEL (reference sequence). The CDR3 totals 20 residues. The CDR3 protein is CASSQRSPDRGTIGTGELFF. In DNA, the CDR3 is TGTGCCAGCAGCCAACGGTCACCTGACAGGGGCACAATAGGGACCGGGGAGCTGTTTTTT.

This clone has only one observation. This sequence joins TRBV20-1 and TRBJ2-3; TRBD2 agrees at 9 bases. V lost 8 bases, J lost 4 bases, and 1 base stayed unmatched. The CDR3 runs 11 residues. Germline CDR1 reads DFQATT; CDR2 reads SNEGSKA (reference sequence). The CDR3 nucleotides are TGCAGTAGACTAGCGGCAGATACGCAGTATTTT. It yields the protein CSRLAADTQYF.

This chain connects TRBV28 to TRBJ2-4; 9 positions agree with TRBD2. The junction had 5 bases not matched to a gene; V was cut back by 5 bases and J by 3 bases. CDR3 length: 15 residues. The germline gives CDR1 MDHEN, CDR2 SYDVKM. Here the CDR3 DNA reads TGTGCCAGCAGTCGGGCGGGAGGGGACAAAAACATTCAGTACTTC. Translation gives CASSRAGGDKNIQYF.

The chain links TRBV28 to TRBJ1-3; D possibly corresponds to TRBD1 (6 bases). Trimming shortened V by 5 bases and J by 2 bases, and 16 bases separated the two germline ends. Germline CDR1 is MDHEN and CDR2 is SYDVKM. The CDR3 runs 16 residues. The CDR3 coding sequence is TGTGCCAGCAGTCCGAACAGGGCCGAGGCTGGAAACACCATATATTTT. Translated: CASSPNRAEAGNTIYF.

This chain links TRBV2 with TRBJ2-7, with 12 positions matching TRBD2. Per germline, CDR1 SNHLY and CDR2 FYNNEI. The CDR3 sequence is 15 residues long. The trim removed 7 bases at V and 4 bases at J, leaving 8 bases unmatched. CDR3 coding DNA: TGTGCCAGCACCCCGTCTCTAGCGGGAGGGTACGAGCAGTACTTC. It specifies CASTPSLAGGYEQYF.

This clone was observed a few times. This chain uses TRBV14 with TRBJ1-2; D gene unclear. The CDR3 is 13 amino acids. Trimming took 6 bases from V and 5 from J, leaving 13 bases between them. CDR1 is SGHDN and CDR2 is FVKESK in the germline V gene. The CDR3 DNA is TGTGCCAGCAGAGGAGGGATTACTTATGGCTACACCTTC. Translating it yields CASRGGITYGYTF.

The genes are TRBV24-1 and TRBJ2-5; possible D gene TRBD1, 5 bases. Trimming removed 4 bases from V and 5 bases from J, with 7 bases in between. The CDR3 runs to 12 residues. The V gene's germline CDR1 is KGHDR and CDR2 SFDVKD. CDR3 in DNA: TGTGCCACCAGTGAGGCAGGGGAGACCCAGTACTTC. Translating it yields CATSEAGETQYF.

The chain recombines TRBV6-2 or TRBV6-3 with TRBJ2-7; the match to TRBD2 covers 10 bases. V was clipped by 2 bases and J by 6 bases; unmatched bases: 4. Germline loops: CDR1 MNHEY, CDR2 SVGEGT. The CDR3 is 14 amino acids. The CDR3 here is CASSYGGLAVEQYF. The CDR3, as DNA: TGTGCCAGCAGTTACGGAGGACTAGCGGTCGAGCAGTACTTC.

This clone came up a few times. The chain is built from TRBV19 and TRBJ2-7, with TRBD2 matching 7 bases. CDR1 is LNHDA, CDR2 SQIVND, per germline (reference sequence). V trimming: 6 bases; J trimming: 6 bases; junction bases outside the gene matches: 11. CDR3 length: 14 residues. This CDR3 reads CASSVSREYAEQYF. Written as DNA, the CDR3 is TGTGCCAGTAGCGTGTCGCGGGAGTACGCCGAGCAGTACTTC.

A note on this clone: The same CDR3 arises from other DNA sequences in this sample as well. The chain employs TRBV28 and TRBJ2-7; D unclear. Germline values: CDR1 MDHEN, CDR2 SYDVKM. The germline V and J ends were trimmed by 6 bases and 4 bases, with 7 bases remaining between them. This CDR3 contains 11 residues. The CDR3 spells CASRSLYEQYF. The CDR3 region has the DNA TGTGCCAGCAGATCCCTTTACGAGCAGTACTTC.

A few counts support this clone. The chain employs TRBV5-1 and TRBJ2-3; possible D gene TRBD2, 5 bases. Deletions cut 1 base from V and 8 bases from J, with 14 bases between. CDR1 SGHRS and CDR2 YFSETQ come from the germline V gene. This CDR3 contains 14 residues. The CDR3 spells CASSLIGEGGTQYF. DNA of the CDR3: TGCGCCAGCAGCTTGATAGGCGAGGGTGGTACGCAGTATTTT.

This clone was seen just once. The chain joins TRBV19 to TRBJ2-2; tentatively, D is TRBD1 (5 bases). V was pared by 5 bases and J by 5 bases, with 15 bases between. This CDR3 spans 15 amino acids. Germline CDR1 reads LNHDA; CDR2 reads SQIVND (reference sequence). CDR3 protein: CASSLAGSVTGELFF. The CDR3 nucleotides are TGTGCCAGTAGTTTGGCAGGGTCGGTTACCGGGGAGCTGTTTTTT.

The chain couples TRBV19 to TRBJ1-2; 9 bases line up with TRBD1. The germline gives CDR1 LNHDA, CDR2 SQIVND (reference sequence). Trimming cost V 5 bases and J 3 bases; bases outside gene matches: 16. CDR3 length equals 18 residues. The CDR3 region has the DNA TGTGCCAGTAGTCCTCCGACAGGGGGAATTAATCCGGACTATGGCTACACCTTC. Translation gives CASSPPTGGINPDYGYTF.

The chain has TRBV5-6 and TRBJ2-3, with D perhaps matching TRBD1 (6 bases). V lost 3 bases and J lost 2, with 7 bases in between. Per the germline V gene, CDR1 is SGHDT and CDR2 is YYEEEE. There are 13 residues in the CDR3. CDR3 nucleotides: TGTGCCAGCAGCTGGGGACACACAGATACGCAGTATTTT. Its protein is CASSWGHTDTQYF.

V usage is TRBV6-5 and J usage is TRBJ2-2; a possible D gene is TRBD2 (6 bases). Germline V gene sequence: CDR1 MNHEY, CDR2 SVGAGI. CDR3 length equals 13 residues. Deletions cut 8 bases from V and 6 bases from J, with 13 bases between. Here the CDR3 reads CASLSGGSGELFF. The CDR3 DNA sequence: TGTGCCAGCCTTAGCGGCGGGTCCGGGGAGCTGTTTTTT.

V usage is TRBV5-1 and J usage is TRBJ2-7; possibly TRBD2 for D (6 bases). With 4 bases removed from V and 6 bases from J, the gap between germline ends came to 20 bases. This CDR3 spans 15 amino acids. Germline loops: CDR1 SGHRS, CDR2 YFSETQ. The CDR3 protein is CASSPKASGGSEQYF. The CDR3 DNA reads TGCGCCAGCAGCCCGAAGGCGAGCGGAGGGAGCGAGCAGTACTTC.

This chain uses TRBV10-3 with TRBJ2-7; TRBD1 aligns across 10 bases. The CDR3 covers 14 residues. With V trimmed by 5 bases and J by 6 bases, 7 bases remained unmatched. Germline CDR1 is ENHRY and CDR2 is SYGVKD. CDR3 protein: CAISPGTGVGEQYF. The DNA of the CDR3 is TGTGCCATCAGTCCCGGGACAGGGGTCGGCGAGCAGTACTTC.

This rearrangement joins TRBV27 to TRBJ2-7, with D perhaps TRBD2 (6 bases). V was clipped by 1 base and J by 1 base, with 14 bases between them. CDR3 length equals 16 residues. Germline CDR1 MNHEY, CDR2 SMNVEV (reference sequence). For the CDR3, the DNA is TGTGCCAGCAGTTTATTCGGGGGAAGCGGTTCCTACGAGCAGTACTTC. It translates to CASSLFGGSGSYEQYF.

As DNA, the CDR3 is TGTGCCAGTCTTTCAGCGGGAGATGAGCAGTTCTTC. Its translation is CASLSAGDEQFF. The chain joins TRBV19 to TRBJ2-1; the match to TRBD2 covers 8 bases. This CDR3 comprises 12 residues. Germline V lookup: CDR1 LNHDA, CDR2 SQIVND (reference sequence). With V trimmed by 8 bases and J by 8 bases, 5 bases remained unmatched.

The J gene is TRBJ1-1, the V gene TRBV16; D possibly corresponds to TRBD1 (5 bases). Per germline, CDR1 KGHSY and CDR2 FQNENV. The ends were cut back, 4 bases at V and 3 bases at J, with 15 bases in the middle. This CDR3 comprises 15 residues. This CDR3 is CASSPPGLLYTEAFF. The CDR3 DNA is TGTGCCAGCAGCCCTCCGGGACTTCTCTACACTGAAGCTTTCTTT.

The chain couples TRBV2 to TRBJ2-7; 9 bases line up with TRBD1. V lost 7 bases and J lost 3; bases outside the gene matches: 7. Germline V gives CDR1 SNHLY, CDR2 FYNNEI. This CDR3 is 14 amino acids long. CDR3 sequence (DNA): TGTGCCAGCAATCGTCGGGACAGGGTCTACGAGCAGTACTTC. This encodes CASNRRDRVYEQYF.

The chain recombines TRBV3-1 (or the pseudogene TRBV3-2) with TRBJ2-6; possibly TRBD1 for D (7 bases). The CDR3 totals 17 residues. Germline V gene lookup returns CDR1 LGHDT and CDR2 YNNKEL (reference sequence). Trimming removed 5 bases at V and 0 bases at J, with 14 bases between. CDR3 region: CASSSQGTPSGANVLTF. As DNA, the CDR3 is TGTGCCAGCAGCTCACAGGGGACTCCCTCTGGGGCCAACGTCCTGACTTTC.

The rearrangement uses TRBV29-1 and TRBJ2-3, with 9 bases identical to TRBD1. CDR1 SQVTM and CDR2 ANQGSEA come from the germline V gene. Trimming took 3 bases from V and 4 from J; bases not matched to a gene: 5. The CDR3 is made up of 14 amino acids. In nucleotides, the CDR3 is TGCAGCGTTGATGGCACAGGGGGCTCAGATACGCAGTATTTT. Amino acid sequence: CSVDGTGGSDTQYF.

This sequence joins TRBV7-9 and TRBJ1-5; a weak D match, TRBD1 (6 bases). V lost 1 base and J lost 3, with 13 bases in between. From germline, CDR1 is SEHNR and CDR2 FQNEAQ (reference sequence). The CDR3 is 16 residues long. CDR3 residues: CASSLDRTANNQPQHF. CDR3 nucleotides: TGTGCCAGCAGCTTAGACAGGACAGCTAACAATCAGCCCCAGCATTTT. Based on the CDR3 plus reference TRBV7-9 and TRBJ1-5, the full variable domain is DTGVSQNPRHKITKRGQNVTFRCDPISEHNRLYWYRQTLGQGPEFLTYFQNEAQLEKSRLLSDRFSAERPKGSFSTLEIQRTEQGDSAMYLCASSLDRTANNQPQHFGDGTRLSIL.

The chain carries TRBV20-1 and TRBJ2-1; no clear D gene. The CDR3 contains 15 residues. With 3 bases removed from V and 0 bases from J, the gap between germline ends came to 12 bases. Germline V gene lookup returns CDR1 DFQATT and CDR2 SNEGSKA (reference sequence). CDR3 amino acids: CSASPYRSSYNEQFF. The DNA for the CDR3 is TGCAGTGCTAGTCCCTACCGAAGCTCCTACAATGAGCAGTTCTTC.

The V call is TRBV11-1, the J call TRBJ2-3, with D hard to call. The CDR3 is 15 amino acids. The germline V and J ends were trimmed by 1 base and 2 bases, with 10 bases remaining between them. The germline V gene has CDR1 SGHAT and CDR2 FQDESV (reference sequence). CDR3 in amino acids: CASSLGRRYTDTQYF. In nucleotides, the CDR3 is TGTGCCAGCAGCTTAGGACGGCGGTACACAGATACGCAGTATTTT.